These T cell receptor beta chains were read from a single sample in a study of T cells in Graves' hyperthyroidism and ophthalmopathy. TCRdb reprocessed the multiplex PCR reads with MiXCR, giving one entry per CDR3 protein. The sample has hundreds of thousands of distinct CDR3 sequences; around a sixth are singletons. The material sequenced was blood. The receptors here all came from a woman aged 45-59 years with Graves' hyperthyroidism that later progressed to Graves' ophthalmopathy. Each CDR3 is given with its conserved first and last residue. Each record gives: J gene, V gene, clone size, D gene, CDR3 DNA, CDR3 protein. A D gene is named only where the DNA matches it firmly. Only some rows state a clone size, as once, few, many or a class for expanded clones.

TRBJ1-1,TRBV18,NA,NA,TGTGCCAGCTCACCACTTTCCCTCCGTGGGGGTTCGTACACTGAAGCTTTCTTT,CASSPLSLRGGSYTEAFF
TRBJ2-7,TRBV7-9,NA,NA,TGTGCCAGCAGCACGCGGGACAGACTGGCCTACGAGCAGTACTTC,CASSTRDRLAYEQYF
TRBJ2-7,TRBV6-1,NA,NA,TGTGCCACCCGGGGCCCCGAGCTCTACGAGCGGTACTTC,CATRGPELYERYF
TRBJ1-2,TRBV7-3,many,TRBD1,TGTGCCAGCAGCGCGAATGGACAGGGGTATGGCTACACCTTC,CASSANGQGYGYTF
TRBJ1-5,TRBV2,NA,TRBD1,TGTGCCAGCAGTCTACAGGGGGTGCCCAGCCAGCCCCAGCATTTT,CASSLQGVPSQPQHF
TRBJ2-3,TRBV7-3,NA,TRBD2,TGTGCCAGCAGCCTTTCGACTAGCGGGGGGGCAGATACGCAGTATTTT,CASSLSTSGGADTQYF
TRBJ2-3,TRBV6-2/TRBV6-3,many,TRBD1,TGTGCCAGCACCCGTTCGTCGGGACAGACGCAGTATTTT,CASTRSSGQTQYF
TRBJ2-5,TRBV3-1,NA,NA,TGTGCCAGCAGCCAAGTAAATCTCCAAGAGACCCGGTACTTC,CASSQVNLQETRYF
TRBJ2-2,TRBV2,many,NA,TGTGCCAGCAGCGGGGGTAGAAACACCGGGGAGCTGTTTTTT,CASSGGRNTGELFF
TRBJ2-2,TRBV12-3/TRBV12-4,NA,NA,TGTGCCAGCGAACTCGGAGACCCCGGGGAGCTGTTTTTT,CASELGDPGELFF
TRBJ2-2,TRBV10-3,few,TRBD1,TGTGCCATCAGCTCACAGGGGGCGAACACCGGGGAGCTGTTTTTT,CAISSQGANTGELFF
TRBJ2-3,TRBV11-2,many,NA,TGTGCCAGCAGCTTAGACTTATCGCGGGTCTTAGCGCAGTATTTT,CASSLDLSRVLAQYF
TRBJ1-2,TRBV2,NA,NA,TGTGCCAGCAGTGAGTTTCCAGGGGAAAACTATGGCTGCACCTTC,CASSEFPGENYGCTF
TRBJ2-3,TRBV29-1,once,TRBD2,TGCAGCGTTGGTTCTAGCGGGGCTGATACGCAGTATTTT,CSVGSSGADTQYF
TRBJ1-1,TRBV19,NA,NA,TGTGCCAGTAGTCACGGACAGAGCATGAACACTGAAGCTTTCTTT,CASSHGQSMNTEAFF
TRBJ1-5,TRBV13,few,NA,TGTGCCAGCAGCTTAGGCCAGACAGGAAGCAATCAGCCCCAGCATTTT,CASSLGQTGSNQPQHF
TRBJ1-1,TRBV5-1,few,NA,TGCGCCAGCAGCCCACCAACAGGGTTGAACACTGAAGCTTTCTTT,CASSPPTGLNTEAFF
TRBJ2-5,TRBV7-9,few,TRBD2,TGTGCCAGCAGCACGAACGCGGGGGGCCCATTCCAAGAGACCCAGTACTTC,CASSTNAGGPFQETQYF
TRBJ1-5,TRBV15,many,NA,TGTGCCACCAGCAGCCGGGACAGCAATCAGCCCCAGCATTTT,CATSSRDSNQPQHF
TRBJ2-7,TRBV7-8,many,TRBD1,TGTGCCAGCAGCCCGGGGACAGGGAGCGAGCAGTACTTC,CASSPGTGSEQYF
TRBJ2-1,TRBV11-3,many,TRBD2,TGTGCCAGCAGCGCCCGACTAGCTGACAATGAGCAGTTCTTC,CASSARLADNEQFF
TRBJ2-1,TRBV18,NA,NA,TGTGCCAGCTCACCAAGACCCGACTCCTACAATGAGCAGTTCTTC,CASSPRPDSYNEQFF
TRBJ2-3,TRBV11-3,many,NA,TGTGCCAGCAGCTGGGGTCCTGGCACAGATACGCAGTATTTT,CASSWGPGTDTQYF
TRBJ2-2,TRBV10-3,NA,TRBD2,TGTGCCATCAGTGAGTCGGGACTAGCGGGGACCGCGAACACCGGGGAGCTGTTTTTT,CAISESGLAGTANTGELFF
TRBJ2-7,TRBV5-1,NA,NA,TGCGCCAGCTCCATCGACCGACAGCGGCCTCGCGAGCAGTACTTC,CASSIDRQRPREQYF
TRBJ1-6,TRBV5-1,many,TRBD1,TGCGCCAGCAGCTTGGATGGACAGGCCCTAGCCACCCTCCACTTT,CASSLDGQALATLHF
TRBJ2-5,TRBV2,many,NA,TGTGCCAGCAGTGAAATACGACAAGAGACCCAGTACTTC,CASSEIRQETQYF
TRBJ2-5,TRBV29-1,few,TRBD1,TGCAGCGTTCATCAACGGGACAGGCAAGAGACCCAGTACTTC,CSVHQRDRQETQYF
TRBJ1-6,TRBV27,many,NA,TGTGCCAGCAGTTGGGGGGGACGGGAGATTCGGCCCCTCCACTTT,CASSWGGREIRPLHF
TRBJ2-3,TRBV5-1,many,NA,TGCGCCAGCAGCCCCCTTATTGGAGGATTCACAGATACGCAGTATTTT,CASSPLIGGFTDTQYF
TRBJ1-6,TRBV4-1,NA,NA,TGCGCCAGCAGCCAAGGCAACCTGGCCCGGGTTGGAAATTCACCCCTCCACTTT,CASSQGNLARVGNSPLHF
TRBJ1-1,TRBV29-1,few,NA,TGCAGCGTTGCGATAACTGAAGCTTTCTTT,CSVAITEAFF
TRBJ1-1,TRBV11-2,NA,NA,TGTGCCAGCAGCCCAGTCATGACTGAAGCTTTCTTT,CASSPVMTEAFF
TRBJ2-7,TRBV13,many,TRBD1,TGTGCCAGCAGCTTCCGGGACAGGGCCGGGGAGCAGTACTTC,CASSFRDRAGEQYF
TRBJ1-1,TRBV20-1,many,NA,TGCAGTGCTCCGGGGGAGCAAAACACTGAAGCTTTCTTT,CSAPGEQNTEAFF
TRBJ2-5,TRBV30,many,NA,TGTGCCTGGATGGAAGGGCGGGAGACCCAGTACTTC,CAWMEGRETQYF
TRBJ1-2,TRBV3-1,many,NA,TGTGCCAGCAGCCAAGAGATGGAATTAGGCTACACCTTC,CASSQEMELGYTF
TRBJ2-7,TRBV20-1,many,TRBD2,TGCAGTGCACCTCCCGGACTAGCGGGGAAGTACGAGCAGTACTTC,CSAPPGLAGKYEQYF
TRBJ1-6,TRBV27,NA,NA,TGTGCCAGCAGTTTATCCGTGCCCGTGGGCGATAATTCACCCCTCCACTTT,CASSLSVPVGDNSPLHF
TRBJ2-5,TRBV29-1,NA,NA,TGCAGCGTTGAAACAGGGGAGGGGGAGACCCAGTACTTC,CSVETGEGETQYF
TRBJ1-3,TRBV6-1,many,NA,TGCGCCAGCAGCCGGAGCTCTGGAAACACCATATATTTT,CASSRSSGNTIYF
TRBJ2-3,TRBV13,few,NA,TGTGCCAGCAGCTTGGGGACAAAAAGGGTGGCAGATACGCAGTATTTT,CASSLGTKRVADTQYF
TRBJ2-4,TRBV7-9,few,TRBD2,TGTGCCAGTTCTAGCGGGGGACTAGCCAAAAACATTCAGTACTTC,CASSSGGLAKNIQYF
TRBJ1-1,TRBV6-1,NA,NA,TGTGCCAGCAGTGAAGCGATGGAAGCTTTCTTT,CASSEAMEAFF
TRBJ1-3,TRBV12-3/TRBV12-4,NA,NA,TGTGCCAGCAGTTTTTGGTACCGAACCCTTCCGCACTCTGGAAACACCATATATTTT,CASSFWYRTLPHSGNTIYF
TRBJ1-2,TRBV27,NA,TRBD1,TGTGCCAGCAGTTCCCGGACAGGGAGTCCCAACTATGGCTACACCTTC,CASSSRTGSPNYGYTF
TRBJ2-1,TRBV12-3/TRBV12-4,NA,NA,TGTGCCAGCAGTCGGGACAAAAACAATGAGCAGTTCTTC,CASSRDKNNEQFF
TRBJ2-7,TRBV28,few,NA,TGTGCCAGCAGTTTCCAAGGGTGGGCCTACGAGCAGTACTTC,CASSFQGWAYEQYF
TRBJ2-5,TRBV4-1,NA,NA,TGCGCCAGCAGCCAGGAACTAGTGTTGTCAGAGACCCAGTACTTC,CASSQELVLSETQYF
TRBJ1-5,TRBV19,few,NA,TGTGCCAGTAGTAGTGACAGGTTCCAGCCCCAGCATTTT,CASSSDRFQPQHF
TRBJ2-3,TRBV7-3,many,NA,TGTGCCAGCAGCTTAATTGTAGCGCTTAGCACAGATACGCAGTATTTT,CASSLIVALSTDTQYF
TRBJ1-2,TRBV5-1,many,NA,TGCGCCAGCAGCTTGGCCGGGGACTATGGCTACACCTTC,CASSLAGDYGYTF
TRBJ2-5,TRBV10-3,few,NA,TGTGCCATCAGTGAGCCCCGGGGTAGCGCTCCCGAAGAGACCCAGTACTTC,CAISEPRGSAPEETQYF
TRBJ2-7,TRBV6-1,NA,NA,TGTGCCAGCAGCCGGCGGGGCGGGGAATACGAGCAGTACTTC,CASSRRGGEYEQYF
TRBJ1-5,TRBV5-5,NA,NA,TGTGCCAGCAGTCCGCAGGGGAGGTGGAATCAGCCCCAGCATTTT,CASSPQGRWNQPQHF
TRBJ1-2,TRBV20-1,many,NA,TGCAGTGCCTATGACACCAGTACCTATGGCTACACCTTC,CSAYDTSTYGYTF
TRBJ1-5,TRBV20-1,NA,NA,TGCAGTGCTAGGAGTTGGGGGACTGTCAATCAGCCCCAGCATTTT,CSARSWGTVNQPQHF